What follows are 17 T cell receptor beta chains derived from one specimen sequenced in a study of vaccination and CD4 T cells after COVID-19. Documented treatment: approximately 9-day PBMC culture with coronavirus spike peptide pools or control peptides (ViraFEST assay). It was before the COVID-19 pandemic (2011-2018) that the unexposed donor's CD4+ T cells were collected. An Oncomine TCR Beta short-read assay was used to sequence the DNA from cultured CD4+ T cells. Genomic DNA was extracted from cultured CD4+ T cells. TCRdb ran MiXCR on the PCR reads and lists one entry per CDR3 protein. The sample yields fewer than 7,000 distinct CDR3 sequences, approximately 37% seen once. These receptors' antigens are unknown. Material: CD4+ T cells from blood, cultured in vitro. These receptors were taken from a human donor in good health.

Worth noting for this clonotype: One end of the junction is discordant with germline, which a read error may explain. The chain uses TRBV6-1 and TRBJ1-2, with 10 bases that match TRBD1. The CDR3 consists of 13 residues. The germline gives CDR1 MNHNS, CDR2 SASEGT. CDR3 region: CVSSAGQGTGYTF. The CDR3 nucleotides read TGTGTCAGCAGCGCGGGACAGGGGACTGGCTACACCTTC.

This clonotype was picked up a small number of times. The chain employs TRBV20-1 and TRBJ1-1; TRBD1 matches 7 bases. Germline CDR1 is DFQATT and CDR2 is SNEGSKA (reference sequence). This CDR3 is 16 amino acids long. J gave up 1 base and V 0 bases, and 8 bases lay outside the gene matches. The CDR3 DNA reads as TGCAGTGCTAGAGATCCCGCCAGGGGGAGGAACACTGAAGCTTTCTTT. Translation gives CSARDPARGRNTEAFF.

The chain couples TRBV6-5 to TRBJ2-1; 12 nucleotides line up with TRBD2. The germline V gene encodes CDR1 MNHEY and CDR2 SVGAGI. J was trimmed by 4 bases and V by 2 bases; bases with no gene match: 6. The CDR3 length is 17 residues. The CDR3 region is CASSYSLAGGPYNEQFF. CDR3 sequence (DNA): TGTGCCAGCAGTTACAGTCTAGCGGGAGGGCCATACAATGAGCAGTTCTTC.

This clonotype was seen more than once but under ten times. The V call is TRBV7-2, the J call TRBJ2-7; maybe TRBD2 (6 bases). The CDR3 covers 14 residues. From germline, CDR1 is SGHTA and CDR2 FQGNSA. The V end was cut by 1 base, the J end by 7 bases, with 14 bases between. The CDR3 region has the DNA TGTGCCAGCAGCTTAGGGGGGACTGTCCTAGAGCAGTACTTC. The encoded protein is CASSLGGTVLEQYF.

This clonotype has only a few counts. V gene TRBV10-3 combines with J gene TRBJ2-5; 9 nucleotides match TRBD1. CDR3 length equals 14 residues. Germline values: CDR1 ENHRY, CDR2 SYGVKD. V was clipped by 6 bases and J by 3 bases; unmatched bases: 5. In DNA, the CDR3 is TGTGCCATCAGGACGGGACAGGGTAAAGAGACCCAGTACTTC. Its translation: CAIRTGQGKETQYF.

Regarding this clonotype: The conserved final phenylalanine or tryptophan is absent from the CDR3, which likely points to a read error. The CDR3 loop is CASSSVPGEQYS. Written as DNA, the CDR3 is TGTGCCAGCAGTTCCGTCCCGGGCGAGCAGTACTCC. The chain recombines TRBV27 with TRBJ2-7, with D unresolved. The germline V and J ends were trimmed by 4 bases and 6 bases, with 10 bases remaining between them. CDR3 length equals 12 residues. Germline CDR1 MNHEY, CDR2 SMNVEV (reference sequence).

This clonotype was seen only a few times. The chain joins TRBV7-9 to TRBJ2-5; the D is unclear. V was pared by 5 bases and J by 3 bases, with 16 bases between. Germline CDR1 and CDR2: SEHNR and FQNEAQ (reference sequence). This CDR3 is 15 amino acids long. The CDR3 sequence is CASSPRGGREETQYF. The CDR3, as DNA: TGTGCCAGCAGCCCCCGAGGCGGTAGGGAAGAGACCCAGTACTTC. Full variable domain (rest looked up from reference TRBV7-9 and TRBJ2-5): DTGVSQNPRHKITKRGQNVTFRCDPISEHNRLYWYRQTLGQGPEFLTYFQNEAQLEKSRLLSDRFSAERPKGSFSTLEIQRTEQGDSAMYLCASSPRGGREETQYFGPGTRLLVL.

Only a few counts were recorded for this clonotype. The V call is TRBV20-1, the J call TRBJ2-1, with 7 positions matching TRBD2. The CDR3 covers 12 residues. CDR1 and CDR2 from the germline V gene are DFQATT and SNEGSKA (reference sequence). V shed 7 bases, J shed 7 bases, and the junction held 7 bases outside the gene matches. In DNA, the CDR3 is TGCAGTGGGACTAGTTCCGTGAATGAGCAGTTCTTC. Amino acid sequence: CSGTSSVNEQFF.

This clonotype was seen more than once but under ten times. The V and J genes are TRBV19 and TRBJ1-1, with 10 bases that match TRBD1. Trimming at V came to 7 bases and at J to 3 bases, leaving 8 bases not matched to a gene. Germline V gives CDR1 LNHDA, CDR2 SQIVND (reference sequence). The CDR3 runs to 15 residues. In DNA form, the CDR3 reads TGTGCCAGTACCCACGGGGGACAGGGGTACACTGAAGCTTTCTTT. It is translated as CASTHGGQGYTEAFF.

CDR3 sequence: CASSILSEKLFF. The CDR3 bases are TGTGCCAGCAGTATCCTCAGTGAAAAACTGTTTTTT. The chain uses TRBV28 and TRBJ1-4; D unclear. The germline V gene encodes CDR1 MDHEN and CDR2 SYDVKM. The CDR3 is 12 residues long. V shed 5 bases and J shed 7 bases, with 8 bases lying between them. Combining the CDR3 with reference TRBV28 and TRBJ1-4 gives the whole variable domain DVKVTQSSRYLVKRTGEKVFLECVQDMDHENMFWYRQDPGLGLRLIYFSYDVKMKEKGDIPEGYSVSREKKERFSLILESASTNQTSMYLCASSILSEKLFFGSGTQLSVL.

The chain uses TRBV6-1 and TRBJ2-5; 7 nucleotides align to TRBD1. V lost 9 bases and J lost 5; bases outside the gene matches: 3. CDR3 size: 11 residues. The germline CDR1 and CDR2 sequences are MNHNS and SASEGT. CDR3: CASQGVETQYF. CDR3 in DNA: TGTGCCAGTCAGGGGGTGGAGACCCAGTACTTC.

The table lists this clonotype with a few counts. The V gene is TRBV2, the J gene TRBJ2-5, with 8 bases lining up with TRBD2. Unmatched junction bases numbered 7, after V lost 8 bases and J lost 5 bases. This CDR3 region has 13 residues. Germline lookup yields CDR1 SNHLY and CDR2 FYNNEI. The DNA of the CDR3 is TGTGCCAGCCGTTTAGGCGGGGGGGAGACCCAGTACTTC. Its translation is CASRLGGGETQYF.

The chain combines TRBV20-1 with TRBJ1-4; TRBD1 aligns across 9 bases. From germline, CDR1 is DFQATT and CDR2 SNEGSKA (reference sequence). The CDR3 spans 14 residues. Germline trimming cut 2 bases from V and 10 bases from J; bases unmatched to any gene: 8. As DNA, the CDR3 is TGCAGTGCTAGACGGGACAGGGTGGGAGGAAAACTGTTTTTT. The encoded protein is CSARRDRVGGKLFF.

This chain joins TRBV7-2 and TRBJ1-1, with D possibly matching TRBD1 (6 bases). Germline CDR1 is SGHTA and CDR2 is FQGNSA. The CDR3 runs to 14 residues. V lost 3 bases, J lost 1 base, and 9 bases lay in between. CDR3 region: CASSFQGTNTEAFF. The CDR3, as DNA: TGTGCCAGCAGCTTCCAGGGGACGAACACTGAAGCTTTCTTT.

The chain recombines TRBV7-2 with TRBJ1-4; a possible D gene is TRBD1 (5 bases). The germline V gene has CDR1 SGHTA and CDR2 FQGNSA. V lost 0 bases to trimming and J lost 7 bases, with 12 bases between them. The length of the CDR3 is 15 residues. This CDR3 is CASSLAGTVGEKLFF. The CDR3 nucleotides read TGTGCCAGCAGCTTAGCAGGGACTGTTGGTGAAAAACTGTTTTTT.

The chain carries TRBV6-2 or TRBV6-3 and TRBJ2-7; TRBD2 matches at 7 bases. Germline assignment: CDR1 MNHEY and CDR2 SVGEGT. The V gene end was trimmed by 7 bases and the J gene end by 2 bases; junction bases not matched to a gene: 11. The CDR3 length is 15 residues. The CDR3 is CASKNGRGYPYEQYF. The CDR3 nucleotides are TGTGCCAGCAAGAATGGGAGGGGTTACCCCTACGAGCAGTACTTC.

The chain couples TRBV10-1 to TRBJ2-7; 11 bases agree with TRBD2. After removal of 2 bases from V and 3 bases from J, the junction contained 18 bases not matched to a gene. Germline CDR1 reads WNHNN; CDR2 reads SYGVQD (reference sequence). CDR3 length equals 20 residues. CDR3 sequence (DNA): TGCGCCAGCAGTGAGGGACTGATGCGGCTAGCGGGAGGAGGGGTCTACGAGCAGTACTTC. This sequence encodes CASSEGLMRLAGGGVYEQYF.